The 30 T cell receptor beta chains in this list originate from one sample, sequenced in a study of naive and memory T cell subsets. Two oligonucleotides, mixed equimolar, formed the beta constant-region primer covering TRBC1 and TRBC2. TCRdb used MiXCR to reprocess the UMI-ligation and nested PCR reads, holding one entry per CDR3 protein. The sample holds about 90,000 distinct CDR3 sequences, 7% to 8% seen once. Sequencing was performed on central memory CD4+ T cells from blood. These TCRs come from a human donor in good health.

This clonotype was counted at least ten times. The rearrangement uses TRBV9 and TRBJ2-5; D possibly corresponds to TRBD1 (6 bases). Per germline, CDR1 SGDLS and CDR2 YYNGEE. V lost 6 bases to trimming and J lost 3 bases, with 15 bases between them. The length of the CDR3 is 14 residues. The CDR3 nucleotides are TGTGCCAGCACCCTGACAGGAACCGAAGAGACCCAGTACTTC. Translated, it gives CASTLTGTEETQYF.

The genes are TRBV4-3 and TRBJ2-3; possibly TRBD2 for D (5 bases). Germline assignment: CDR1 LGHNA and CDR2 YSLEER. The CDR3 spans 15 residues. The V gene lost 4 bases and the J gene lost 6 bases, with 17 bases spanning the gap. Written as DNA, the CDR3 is TGCGCCAGCAGCCCCAGACTACTCGCATTGGATACGCAGTATTTT. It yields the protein CASSPRLLALDTQYF.

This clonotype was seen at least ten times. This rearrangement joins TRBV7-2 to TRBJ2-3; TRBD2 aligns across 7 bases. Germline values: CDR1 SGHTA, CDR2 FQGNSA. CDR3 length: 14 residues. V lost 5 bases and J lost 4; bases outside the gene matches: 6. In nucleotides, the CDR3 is TGTGCCAGCAGCGCTGGACTAGGAGCAGATACGCAGTATTTT. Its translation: CASSAGLGADTQYF.

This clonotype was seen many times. The CDR3 nucleotides are TGCAGTGCTAGAGAGCCAGGGCGGACTAATGAAAAACTGTTTTTT. Translation: CSAREPGRTNEKLFF. The chain recombines TRBV20-1 with TRBJ1-4; D possibly corresponds to TRBD1 (5 bases). Germline-derived CDR1 and CDR2 are DFQATT and SNEGSKA (reference sequence). V was pared by 0 bases and J by 2 bases, with 10 bases between. The CDR3 sequence is 15 residues long.

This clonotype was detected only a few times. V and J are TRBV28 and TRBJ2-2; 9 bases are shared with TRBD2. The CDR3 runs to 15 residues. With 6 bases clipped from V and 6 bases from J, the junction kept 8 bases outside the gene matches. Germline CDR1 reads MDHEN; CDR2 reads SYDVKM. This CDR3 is CASRYQIAGAGELFF. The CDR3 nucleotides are TGTGCCAGCAGATACCAAATAGCGGGGGCCGGGGAGCTGTTTTTT.

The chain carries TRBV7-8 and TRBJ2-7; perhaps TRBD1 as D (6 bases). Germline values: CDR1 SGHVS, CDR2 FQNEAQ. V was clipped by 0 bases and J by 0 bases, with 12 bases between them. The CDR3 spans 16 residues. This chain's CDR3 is CASSLARGSSSYEQYF. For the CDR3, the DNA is TGTGCCAGCAGCTTAGCCAGGGGCAGCAGCTCCTACGAGCAGTACTTC.

The CDR3 coding sequence is TGCAGTGCTAGAGACCTTGGGAGGGAGCCCCAGCATTTT. Translating gives CSARDLGREPQHF. The gene calls are TRBV20-1 and TRBJ1-5; D ambiguous. Germline CDR1 reads DFQATT; CDR2 reads SNEGSKA (reference sequence). This CDR3 is built from 13 residues. V was shortened by 0 bases and J by 8 bases, with 11 bases between the two germline ends.

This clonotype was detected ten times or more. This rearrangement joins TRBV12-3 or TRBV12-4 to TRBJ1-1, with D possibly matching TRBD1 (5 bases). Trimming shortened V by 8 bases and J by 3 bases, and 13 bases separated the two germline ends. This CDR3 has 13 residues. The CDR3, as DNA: TGTGCCAGCGCCTACGAGGGACACACTGAAGCTTTCTTT. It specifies CASAYEGHTEAFF.

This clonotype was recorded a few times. DNA of the CDR3: TGCAGTGCTAGGGTTGCGGGGGGAGGAGAGCAGTTCTTC. This encodes CSARVAGGGEQFF. The chain combines TRBV20-1 with TRBJ2-1, with 8 bases matching TRBD2. The V gene's germline CDR1 is DFQATT and CDR2 SNEGSKA (reference sequence). J lost 10 bases, V lost 3 bases, and 8 bases had no gene match. This CDR3 is built from 13 residues.

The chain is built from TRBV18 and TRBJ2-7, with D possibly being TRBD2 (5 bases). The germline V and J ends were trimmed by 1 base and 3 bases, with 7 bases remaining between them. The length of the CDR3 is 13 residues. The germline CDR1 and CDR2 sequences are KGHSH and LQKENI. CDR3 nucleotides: TGTGCCAGCTCACCACGGGAGCACTACGAGCAGTACTTC. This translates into CASSPREHYEQYF. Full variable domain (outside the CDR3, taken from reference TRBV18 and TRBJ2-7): NAGVMQNPRHLVRRRGQEARLRCSPMKGHSHVYWYRQLPEEGLKFMVYLQKENIIDESGMPKERFSAEFPKEGPSILRIQQVVRGDSAAYFCASSPREHYEQYFGPGTRLTVT.

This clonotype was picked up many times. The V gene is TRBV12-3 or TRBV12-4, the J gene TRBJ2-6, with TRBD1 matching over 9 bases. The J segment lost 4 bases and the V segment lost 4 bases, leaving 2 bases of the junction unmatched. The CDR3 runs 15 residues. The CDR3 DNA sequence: TGTGCCAGCAGTTGGACAGGGGCGGGGGCCAACGTCCTGACTTTC. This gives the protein CASSWTGAGANVLTF.

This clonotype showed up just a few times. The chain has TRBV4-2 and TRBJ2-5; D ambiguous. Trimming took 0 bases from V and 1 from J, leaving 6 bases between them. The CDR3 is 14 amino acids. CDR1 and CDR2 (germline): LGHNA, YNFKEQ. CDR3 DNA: TGTGCCAGCAGCCAAGATTACTCCCAAGAGACCCAGTACTTC. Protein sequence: CASSQDYSQETQYF.

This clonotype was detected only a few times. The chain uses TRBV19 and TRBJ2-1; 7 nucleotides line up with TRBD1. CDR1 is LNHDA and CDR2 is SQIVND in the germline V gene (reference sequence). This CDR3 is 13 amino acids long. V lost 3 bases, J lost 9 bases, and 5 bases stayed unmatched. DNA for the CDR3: TGTGCCAGTAGTATTGTCCGGGACAGTGAGCAGTTCTTC. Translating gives CASSIVRDSEQFF. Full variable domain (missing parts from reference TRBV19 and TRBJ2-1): DGGITQSPKYLFRKEGQNVTLSCEQNLNHDAMYWYRQDPGQGLRLIYYSQIVNDFQKGDIAEGYSVSREKKESFPLTVTSAQKNPTAFYLCASSIVRDSEQFFGPGTRLTVL.

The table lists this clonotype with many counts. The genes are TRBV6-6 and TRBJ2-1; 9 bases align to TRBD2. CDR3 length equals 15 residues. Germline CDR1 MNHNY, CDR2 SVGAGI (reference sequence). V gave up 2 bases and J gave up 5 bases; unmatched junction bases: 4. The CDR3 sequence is CASSYQRGVHNEQFF. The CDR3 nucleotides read TGTGCCAGCAGTTACCAGCGGGGGGTACACAATGAGCAGTTCTTC.

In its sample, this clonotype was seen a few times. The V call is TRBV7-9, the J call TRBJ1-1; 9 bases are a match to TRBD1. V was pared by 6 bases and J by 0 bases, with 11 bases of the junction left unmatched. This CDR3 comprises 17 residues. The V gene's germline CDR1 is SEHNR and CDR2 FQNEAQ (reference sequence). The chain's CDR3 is CASRRGQGPGVNTEAFF. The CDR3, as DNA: TGTGCCAGCAGACGGGGACAGGGCCCGGGGGTGAACACTGAAGCTTTCTTT.

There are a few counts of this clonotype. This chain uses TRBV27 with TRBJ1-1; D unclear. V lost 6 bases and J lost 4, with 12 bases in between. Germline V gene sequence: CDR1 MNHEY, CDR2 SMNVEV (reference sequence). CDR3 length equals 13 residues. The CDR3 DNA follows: TGTGCCAGCAGGAGGCAATGGGGCACTGAAGCTTTCTTT. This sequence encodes CASRRQWGTEAFF.

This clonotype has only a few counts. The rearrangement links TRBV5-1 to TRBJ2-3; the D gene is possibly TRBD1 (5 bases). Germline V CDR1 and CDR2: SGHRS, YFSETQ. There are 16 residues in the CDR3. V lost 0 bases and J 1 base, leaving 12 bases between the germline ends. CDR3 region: CASSLGAGSGTDTQYF. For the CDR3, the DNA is TGCGCCAGCAGCTTGGGGGCAGGGTCCGGCACAGATACGCAGTATTTT. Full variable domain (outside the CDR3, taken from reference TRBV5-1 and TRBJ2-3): KAGVTQTPRYLIKTRGQQVTLSCSPISGHRSVSWYQQTPGQGLQFLFEYFSETQRNKGNFPGRFSGRQFSNSRSEMNVSTLELGDSALYLCASSLGAGSGTDTQYFGPGTRLTVL.

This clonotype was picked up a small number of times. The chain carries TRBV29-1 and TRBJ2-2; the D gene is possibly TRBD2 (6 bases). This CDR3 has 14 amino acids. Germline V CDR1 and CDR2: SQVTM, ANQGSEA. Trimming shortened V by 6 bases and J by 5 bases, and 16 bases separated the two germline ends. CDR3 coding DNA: TGCAGCGTCTTCCCACGGGGGAGAACCGGGGAGCTGTTTTTT. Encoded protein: CSVFPRGRTGELFF.

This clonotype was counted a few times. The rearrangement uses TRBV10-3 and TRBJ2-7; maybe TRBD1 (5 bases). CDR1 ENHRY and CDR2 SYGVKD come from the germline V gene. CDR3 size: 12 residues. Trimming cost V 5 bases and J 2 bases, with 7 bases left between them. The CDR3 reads CAISRGPYEQYF. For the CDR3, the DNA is TGTGCCATCAGTAGGGGCCCCTACGAGCAGTACTTC.

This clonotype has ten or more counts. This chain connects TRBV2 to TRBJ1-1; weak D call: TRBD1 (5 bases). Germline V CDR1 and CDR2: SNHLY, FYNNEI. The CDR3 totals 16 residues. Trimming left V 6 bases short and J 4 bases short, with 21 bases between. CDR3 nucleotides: TGTGCCAGCAGCCTTCGACAGTCCTCAGAACTCACTGAAGCTTTCTTT. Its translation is CASSLRQSSELTEAFF.

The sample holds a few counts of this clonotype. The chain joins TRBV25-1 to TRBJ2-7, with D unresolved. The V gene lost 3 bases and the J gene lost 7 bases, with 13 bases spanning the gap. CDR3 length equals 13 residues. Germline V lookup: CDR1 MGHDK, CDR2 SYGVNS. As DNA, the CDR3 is TGTGCCAGCAGTGACCCAGCCTACGTGGAGCAGTACTTC. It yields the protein CASSDPAYVEQYF.

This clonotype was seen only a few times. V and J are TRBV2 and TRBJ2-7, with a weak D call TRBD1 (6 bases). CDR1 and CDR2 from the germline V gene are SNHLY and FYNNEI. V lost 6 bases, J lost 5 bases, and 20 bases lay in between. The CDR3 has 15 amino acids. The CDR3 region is CASSPQGLDSHEQYF. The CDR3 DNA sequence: TGTGCCAGCAGCCCACAGGGCCTCGATAGCCACGAGCAGTACTTC.

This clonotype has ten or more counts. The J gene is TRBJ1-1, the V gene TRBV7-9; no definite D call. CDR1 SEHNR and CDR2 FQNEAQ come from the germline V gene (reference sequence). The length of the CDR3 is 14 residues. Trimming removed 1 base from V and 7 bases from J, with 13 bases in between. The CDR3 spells CASSLGSGRDEAFF. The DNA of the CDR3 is TGTGCCAGCAGCTTAGGAAGCGGGAGGGATGAAGCTTTCTTT.

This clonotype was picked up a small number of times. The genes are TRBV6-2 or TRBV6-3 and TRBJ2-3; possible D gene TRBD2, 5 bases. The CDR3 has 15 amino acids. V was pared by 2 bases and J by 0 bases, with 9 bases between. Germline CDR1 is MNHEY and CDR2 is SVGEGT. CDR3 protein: CASSYVGASTDTQYF. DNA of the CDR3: TGTGCCAGCAGTTACGTGGGAGCTAGCACAGATACGCAGTATTTT.

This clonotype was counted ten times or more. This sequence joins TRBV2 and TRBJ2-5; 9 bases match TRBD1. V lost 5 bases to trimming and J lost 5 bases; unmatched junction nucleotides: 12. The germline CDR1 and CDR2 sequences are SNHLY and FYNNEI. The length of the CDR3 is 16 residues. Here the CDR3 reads CASSQNRGLRSETQYF. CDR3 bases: TGTGCCAGCAGTCAAAACAGGGGGCTCCGGTCGGAGACCCAGTACTTC.

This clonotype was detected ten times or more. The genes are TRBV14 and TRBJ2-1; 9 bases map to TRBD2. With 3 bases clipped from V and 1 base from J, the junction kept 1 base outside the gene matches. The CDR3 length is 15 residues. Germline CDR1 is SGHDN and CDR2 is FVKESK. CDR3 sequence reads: CASSHLAGSYNEQFF. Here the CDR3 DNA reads TGTGCCAGCAGCCACCTAGCGGGATCCTACAATGAGCAGTTCTTC.

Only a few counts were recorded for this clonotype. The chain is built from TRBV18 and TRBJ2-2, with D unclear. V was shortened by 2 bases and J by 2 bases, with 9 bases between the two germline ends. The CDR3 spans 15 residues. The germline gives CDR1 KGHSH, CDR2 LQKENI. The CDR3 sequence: CASSPRARNTGELFF. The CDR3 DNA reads TGTGCCAGCTCACCAAGGGCGAGAAACACCGGGGAGCTGTTTTTT.

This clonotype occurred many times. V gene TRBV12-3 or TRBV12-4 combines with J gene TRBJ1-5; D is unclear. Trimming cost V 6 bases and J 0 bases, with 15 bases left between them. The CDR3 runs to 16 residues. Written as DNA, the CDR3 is TGTGCCAGCAGCCCCTTATCGCCGAATAGCAATCAGCCCCAGCATTTT. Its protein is CASSPLSPNSNQPQHF.

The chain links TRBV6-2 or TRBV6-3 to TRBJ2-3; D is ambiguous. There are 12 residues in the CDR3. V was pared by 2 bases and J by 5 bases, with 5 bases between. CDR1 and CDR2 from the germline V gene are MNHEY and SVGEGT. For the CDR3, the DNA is TGTGCCAGCAGTTACCTGGGAGATACGCAGTATTTT. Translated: CASSYLGDTQYF.

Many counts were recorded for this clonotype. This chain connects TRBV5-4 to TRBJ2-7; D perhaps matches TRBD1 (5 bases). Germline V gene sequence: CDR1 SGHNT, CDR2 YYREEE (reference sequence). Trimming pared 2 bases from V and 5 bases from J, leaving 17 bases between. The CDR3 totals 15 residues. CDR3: CASSFELARVDEQYF. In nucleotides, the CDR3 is TGTGCCAGCAGCTTTGAGCTCGCCAGGGTAGACGAGCAGTACTTC.